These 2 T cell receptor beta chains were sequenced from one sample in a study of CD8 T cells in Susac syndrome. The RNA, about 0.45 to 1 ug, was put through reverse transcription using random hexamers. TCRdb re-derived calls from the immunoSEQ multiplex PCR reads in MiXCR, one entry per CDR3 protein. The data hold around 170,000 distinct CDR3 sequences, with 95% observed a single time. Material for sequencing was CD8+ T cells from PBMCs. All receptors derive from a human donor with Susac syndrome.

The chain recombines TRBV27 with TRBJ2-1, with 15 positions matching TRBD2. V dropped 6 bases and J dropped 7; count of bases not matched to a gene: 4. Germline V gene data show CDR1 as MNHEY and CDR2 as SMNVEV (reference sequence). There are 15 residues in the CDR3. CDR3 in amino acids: CASRGLAGGLNEQFF. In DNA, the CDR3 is TGTGCCAGCAGAGGACTAGCGGGGGGGTTAAATGAGCAGTTCTTC.

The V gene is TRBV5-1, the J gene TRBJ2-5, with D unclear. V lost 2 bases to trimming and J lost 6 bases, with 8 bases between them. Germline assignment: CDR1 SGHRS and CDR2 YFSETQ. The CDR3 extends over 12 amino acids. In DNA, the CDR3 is TGCGCCAGCAGCTTCCGGAAAAAGACCCAGTACTTC. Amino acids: CASSFRKKTQYF.